The 22 T cell receptor beta chains below all came from one sample that was sequenced in a study of shared clonotypes between healthy human individuals. Profiled with immunoSEQ multiplex PCR; TCRdb holds only in-frame clones, not every one. The table shows over 300,000 clones, with about nine tenths occurring only once. The sample taken for sequencing was memory CD8+ T cells sorted from blood. Described subset: CD45RO+ cells pooled with CCR7-negative TemRA cells. All receptors come from a young man in good health.

The chain joins TRBV5-1 to TRBJ1-6; D is undetermined. Trimming left V 2 bases short and J 10 bases short, with 19 bases between. CDR1 is SGHRS, CDR2 YFSETQ, per germline. This CDR3 has 16 residues. CDR3 DNA: TGCGCCAGCAGCTTTATTTCCCCTGTGAGGGTATCACCCCTCCACTTT. This codes for CASSFISPVRVSPLHF.

This chain connects TRBV4-3 to TRBJ2-7, with 9 bases aligning to TRBD2. Germline-derived CDR1 and CDR2 are LGHNA and YSLEER. With V trimmed by 0 bases and J by 9 bases, 12 bases remained unmatched. The CDR3 length is 16 residues. CDR3 sequence (DNA): TGCGCCAGCAGCCAAGAGGCGGGAGGGGAACACCGGACGCAGTACTTC. Its protein product is CASSQEAGGEHRTQYF.

The chain recombines TRBV18 with TRBJ2-3, with a possible D match to TRBD2 (6 bases). V dropped 6 bases and J dropped 3 bases, with 13 bases sitting between them. The CDR3 totals 14 residues. Germline CDR1 reads KGHSH; CDR2 reads LQKENI. CDR3: CASSPLGSTDTQYF. CDR3 DNA: TGTGCCAGCTCCCCTCTCGGGAGTACAGATACGCAGTATTTT.

This clone appeared a single time. The chain is built from TRBV7-6 and TRBJ2-3; the D is unclear. The V end lost 4 bases, the J end lost 4 bases, and 6 bases lay between the germline ends. From germline, CDR1 is SGHVS and CDR2 FNYEAQ. The CDR3 spans 12 residues. In DNA, the CDR3 is TGTGCCAGCAGCTCGAGTCCAGATACGCAGTATTTT. It encodes CASSSSPDTQYF.

This chain links TRBV5-4 with TRBJ2-1; the D gene is possibly TRBD1 (6 bases). The CDR3 extends over 12 amino acids. V lost 4 bases, J lost 6 bases, and 8 bases lay in between. CDR1 SGHNT and CDR2 YYREEE come from the germline V gene (reference sequence). The CDR3 DNA reads as TGTGCCAGCAGCCCAGGGGTCAATGAGCAGTTCTTC. This translates into CASSPGVNEQFF.

This chain connects TRBV7-3 to TRBJ1-2; D is undetermined. The CDR3 contains 15 residues. V was clipped by 2 bases and J by 0 bases, with 10 bases between them. Germline CDR1 is SGHTA and CDR2 is FQGTGA. CDR3 nucleotides: TGTGCCAGCAGCTTACATCCAACAGCTAACTATGGCTACACCTTC. Its protein product is CASSLHPTANYGYTF.

The genes are TRBV20-1 and TRBJ2-4; D ambiguous. The CDR3 runs 11 residues. V lost 4 bases, J lost 0 bases, and 1 base lay in between. The V gene's germline CDR1 is DFQATT and CDR2 SNEGSKA (reference sequence). The CDR3: CSAKAKNIQYF. The CDR3 DNA reads TGCAGTGCTAAAGCCAAAAACATTCAGTACTTC.

This chain links TRBV27 with TRBJ2-1; the D gene could be TRBD1 or TRBD2 (5 bases each). V lost 2 bases, J lost 8 bases, and 19 bases lay in between. Germline V CDR1 and CDR2: MNHEY, SMNVEV (reference sequence). This CDR3 is 16 amino acids long. The CDR3 bases are TGTGCCAGCAGTTTAACGGGACCATCTATCGCGGATGAGCAGTTCTTC. Its protein product is CASSLTGPSIADEQFF.

This chain uses TRBV27 with TRBJ2-2, with D unclear. This CDR3 is 12 amino acids long. CDR1 MNHEY and CDR2 SMNVEV come from the germline V gene (reference sequence). Between the trimmed V and J ends, which lost 3 bases and 7 bases, there was a span of 6 bases. CDR3 loop: CASSFTHGELFF. The CDR3 DNA follows: TGTGCCAGCAGTTTTACACACGGGGAGCTGTTTTTT.

This clone was seen a handful of times. This chain links TRBV19 with TRBJ2-1, with TRBD2 identical over 11 bases. Unmatched junction bases numbered 4, after V lost 5 bases and J lost 4 bases. Germline CDR1 and CDR2: LNHDA and SQIVND (reference sequence). This CDR3 contains 15 residues. In DNA form, the CDR3 reads TGTGCCAGTAGTGTGGGACTAGCGGCTTACAATGAGCAGTTCTTC. The encoded protein is CASSVGLAAYNEQFF.

At least ten counts were recorded for this clone. The sample holds other DNA sequences that translate to the same CDR3. The gene calls are TRBV9 and TRBJ2-1; 7 nucleotides align to TRBD2. The V and J ends lost 3 bases and 4 bases, in that order; junction bases with no gene match: 4. CDR3 size: 14 residues. CDR1 is SGDLS and CDR2 is YYNGEE in the germline V gene. The CDR3 DNA sequence: TGTGCCAGCAGCGGGGGACTACCGTACAATGAGCAGTTCTTC. The encoded protein is CASSGGLPYNEQFF.

The gene calls are TRBV5-1 and TRBJ2-2; D is uncertain. The V end lost 0 bases, the J end lost 1 base, and 7 bases lay between the germline ends. Germline lookup yields CDR1 SGHRS and CDR2 YFSETQ. The CDR3 has 15 residues. The CDR3 nucleotides are TGCGCCAGCAGCTTGGCCGTCCTGAACACCGGGGAGCTGTTTTTT. Translated, it gives CASSLAVLNTGELFF.

The chain is built from TRBV27 and TRBJ1-1; no firm D call. Trimming left V 5 bases short and J 3 bases short, with 16 bases between. This CDR3 has 15 residues. Looked up from germline, CDR1 is MNHEY and CDR2 is SMNVEV (reference sequence). This CDR3 is CASSPSHPGDTEAFF. Written as DNA, the CDR3 is TGTGCCAGCAGTCCATCCCACCCGGGTGACACTGAAGCTTTCTTT.

J is TRBJ2-2 and V is TRBV7-9, with D maybe TRBD1 (6 bases). Trimming cost V 4 bases and J 3 bases, with 12 bases left between them. CDR1 and CDR2 (germline): SEHNR, FQNEAQ (reference sequence). This CDR3 contains 15 residues. In DNA form, the CDR3 reads TGTGCCAGCAGCTCCAACAGGGCCGACACCGGGGAGCTGTTTTTT. It codes for CASSSNRADTGELFF.

This clone was seen more than once but under ten times. The genes are TRBV2 and TRBJ2-5, with 8 bases lining up with TRBD1. CDR1 and CDR2 (germline): SNHLY, FYNNEI. This CDR3 comprises 14 residues. Losses at the gene ends were 3 bases for V and 5 bases for J; bases not matched to a gene: 5. CDR3: CASSETGALETQYF. The CDR3 region has the DNA TGTGCCAGCAGTGAGACAGGGGCACTCGAGACCCAGTACTTC. Full variable domain (rest looked up from reference TRBV2 and TRBJ2-5): EPEVTQTPSHQVTQMGQEVILRCVPISNHLYFYWYRQILGQKVEFLVSFYNNEISEKSEIFDDQFSVERPDGSNFTLKIRSTKLEDSAMYFCASSETGALETQYFGPGTRLLVL.

The V and J genes are TRBV9 and TRBJ1-1, with 9 nucleotides matching TRBD1. Germline V CDR1 and CDR2: SGDLS, YYNGEE. V shed 3 bases and J 4 bases; nucleotides not matched to a gene: 4. The CDR3 extends over 14 amino acids. CDR3 amino acids: CASSDGQGSTEAFF. The CDR3 nucleotides are TGTGCCAGCAGCGACGGACAGGGGTCCACTGAAGCTTTCTTT.

The chain uses TRBV11-2 and TRBJ1-1; tentative D call: TRBD1 (6 bases). The V end was cut by 5 bases, the J end by 0 bases, with 16 bases between. The CDR3 has 16 amino acids. Looked up from germline, CDR1 is SGHAT and CDR2 is FQNNGV. The CDR3 reads CASSPHVGALNTEAFF. DNA for the CDR3: TGTGCCAGCAGCCCCCATGTGGGGGCCCTGAACACTGAAGCTTTCTTT.

This chain uses TRBV4-1 with TRBJ2-2; D might be TRBD2 (6 bases). The V end was cut by 4 bases, the J end by 8 bases, with 8 bases between. Germline CDR1 and CDR2: MGHRA and YSYEKL. The CDR3 sequence is 12 residues long. The CDR3 nucleotides are TGCGCCAGCAGCCCGGAGGGGGGGGAGCTGTTTTTT. This encodes CASSPEGGELFF.

The genes are TRBV7-9 and TRBJ1-2, with D unclear. Germline V gives CDR1 SEHNR, CDR2 FQNEAQ (reference sequence). V was shortened by 4 bases and J by 7 bases, with 16 bases between the two germline ends. The CDR3 consists of 14 residues. The CDR3 nucleotides are TGTGCCAGCAGCTCCACGGACCGCGACGGTGGCTACACCTTC. As protein: CASSSTDRDGGYTF.

The chain carries TRBV5-1 and TRBJ2-2; a possible D gene is TRBD2 (6 bases). Germline values: CDR1 SGHRS, CDR2 YFSETQ. The CDR3 sequence is 13 residues long. V was pared by 7 bases and J by 6 bases, with 13 bases between. The CDR3 region is CASGRGSAGELFF. The DNA for the CDR3 is TGCGCCAGCGGGCGGGGCAGCGCCGGGGAGCTGTTTTTT.

The chain links TRBV6-5 to TRBJ2-3, with TRBD2 matching 9 bases. The CDR3 is 16 residues long. Germline V gene sequence: CDR1 MNHEY, CDR2 SVGAGI. The V and J ends lost 0 bases and 4 bases, in that order; junction bases with no gene match: 5. The CDR3 sequence is CASSYSSGSSADTQYF. CDR3 coding DNA: TGTGCCAGCAGTTACTCTAGCGGGAGTTCTGCAGATACGCAGTATTTT.

CDR3 amino acids: CASSPQGAHTDTQYF. CDR3 DNA sequence: TGTGCCAGCAGCCCACAGGGGGCCCACACAGATACGCAGTATTTT. The chain carries TRBV5-4 and TRBJ2-3, with 9 nucleotides matching TRBD1. CDR3 size: 15 residues. With 4 bases clipped from V and 2 bases from J, the junction kept 5 bases outside the gene matches. Germline CDR1 is SGHNT and CDR2 is YYREEE (reference sequence).